A selection of T cell receptor beta chains follows, all from one sample in a study of blood T cell repertoires in COVID-19. The data were produced by immunoSEQ multiplex PCR, yet TCRdb's version contains in-frame clones alone and is incomplete. This table holds 190,000 or so clones, about 87% found once. Sequencing input: peripheral blood. The receptors derive from a man aged 55-75 years who had recovered from COVID-19. CDR3s include the opening cysteine and the closing phenylalanine or tryptophan. The D gene is left open where the match is weak. The listing skips clone size in some rows; elsewhere it reads once, few, many or a size class.

clone_size: .
j_call: TRBJ1-4
v_call: TRBV7-9
d_call: TRBD1
cdr3_aa: CASSSGQREKLFF
cdr3_nt: TGTGCCAGCAGCTCGGGACAGAGGGAAAAACTGTTTTTT

clone_size: .
j_call: TRBJ1-5
v_call: TRBV10-3
d_call: .
cdr3_aa: CAISESGRVSNQPQHF
cdr3_nt: TGTGCCATCAGTGAGTCGGGCAGGGTTAGCAATCAGCCCCAGCATTTT

clone_size: .
j_call: TRBJ2-3
v_call: TRBV27
d_call: .
cdr3_aa: CASKQGWADTQYF
cdr3_nt: TGTGCCAGCAAACAGGGCTGGGCAGATACGCAGTATTTT

clone_size: .
j_call: TRBJ2-7
v_call: TRBV24-1
d_call: TRBD2
cdr3_aa: CATSDASGRNYEQYF
cdr3_nt: TGTGCCACCAGTGATGCTAGCGGGAGAAACTACGAGCAGTACTTC

clone_size: .
j_call: TRBJ2-1
v_call: TRBV19
d_call: TRBD1
cdr3_aa: CASTRGPLSYNEQFF
cdr3_nt: TGTGCCAGCACCAGGGGGCCCCTCTCCTACAATGAGCAGTTCTTC

clone_size: .
j_call: TRBJ1-1
v_call: TRBV5-1
d_call: .
cdr3_aa: CASFYSTGNTEAFF
cdr3_nt: TGCGCCAGCTTTTACTCGACAGGGAACACTGAAGCTTTCTTT

clone_size: .
j_call: TRBJ2-7
v_call: TRBV15
d_call: TRBD2
cdr3_aa: CATSHPRGPSGYEQYF
cdr3_nt: TGTGCCACCAGCCATCCTCGGGGCCCTAGCGGCTACGAGCAGTACTTC

clone_size: .
j_call: TRBJ1-2
v_call: TRBV10-2
d_call: .
cdr3_aa: CASSEREVWGYTF
cdr3_nt: TGCGCCAGCAGTGAACGGGAGGTGTGGGGCTACACCTTC

clone_size: .
j_call: TRBJ2-1
v_call: TRBV10-1
d_call: TRBD2
cdr3_aa: CASRASGTNEQFF
cdr3_nt: TGCGCCAGCAGGGCTAGCGGGACAAATGAGCAGTTCTTC

clone_size: .
j_call: TRBJ2-7
v_call: TRBV7-3
d_call: TRBD1
cdr3_aa: CASSSGQGNEQYF
cdr3_nt: TGTGCCAGCAGCTCCGGACAGGGTAACGAGCAGTACTTC

clone_size: .
j_call: TRBJ2-1
v_call: TRBV6-5
d_call: .
cdr3_aa: CASSYVLERGSGEQFF
cdr3_nt: TGTGCCAGCAGTTACGTGCTCGAGCGAGGGTCAGGTGAGCAGTTCTTC

clone_size: .
j_call: TRBJ2-3
v_call: TRBV6-1
d_call: .
cdr3_aa: CASSEAPRWGGGRTQYF
cdr3_nt: TGTGCCAGCAGTGAAGCCCCCCGATGGGGGGGCGGGCGTACGCAGTATTTT

clone_size: .
j_call: TRBJ1-5
v_call: TRBV3-1/TRBV3-2
d_call: TRBD1
cdr3_aa: CASSQGTGVGNQPQHF
cdr3_nt: TGTGCCAGCAGCCAAGGGACAGGGGTTGGCAATCAGCCCCAGCATTTT

clone_size: many
j_call: TRBJ2-1
v_call: TRBV5-4
d_call: .
cdr3_aa: CASSLEASYNEQFF
cdr3_nt: TGTGCCAGCAGCTTGGAGGCTAGCTACAATGAGCAGTTCTTC

clone_size: .
j_call: TRBJ2-7
v_call: TRBV27
d_call: .
cdr3_aa: CASSLSWLASYEQYF
cdr3_nt: TGTGCCAGCAGTTTATCGTGGCTAGCGAGCTACGAGCAGTACTTC

clone_size: .
j_call: TRBJ2-3
v_call: TRBV19
d_call: TRBD2
cdr3_aa: CASSMSLAGTDTQYF
cdr3_nt: TGTGCCAGTAGTATGAGCCTAGCGGGGACAGATACGCAGTATTTT

clone_size: .
j_call: TRBJ2-2
v_call: TRBV28
d_call: TRBD2
cdr3_aa: CASTPGLATGELFF
cdr3_nt: TGTGCCAGCACCCCGGGACTAGCTACCGGGGAGCTGTTTTTT

clone_size: once
j_call: TRBJ2-1
v_call: TRBV6-4
d_call: .
cdr3_aa: CASSLGNSYNEQFF
cdr3_nt: TGTGCCAGCAGTCTTGGCAACTCCTACAATGAGCAGTTCTTC

clone_size: .
j_call: TRBJ1-5
v_call: TRBV28
d_call: .
cdr3_aa: CASRGGRGTPTLPRF
cdr3_nt: TGTGCCAGCAGGGGGGGGCGAGGGACACCAACACTCCCGCGTTTT

clone_size: .
j_call: TRBJ1-2
v_call: TRBV15
d_call: TRBD1
cdr3_aa: CATSRDAPTGVNGYTF
cdr3_nt: TGTGCCACCAGCAGAGATGCCCCGACAGGGGTGAATGGCTACACCTTC

clone_size: .
j_call: TRBJ2-2
v_call: TRBV27
d_call: TRBD2
cdr3_aa: CASSTSGTSGITGELFF
cdr3_nt: TGTGCCAGCAGCACTTCTGGGACTAGCGGGATCACCGGGGAGCTGTTTTTT

clone_size: few
j_call: TRBJ2-2
v_call: TRBV5-4
d_call: .
cdr3_aa: CASSFEIPGELFF
cdr3_nt: TGTGCCAGCAGCTTTGAGATCCCCGGGGAGCTGTTTTTT

clone_size: .
j_call: TRBJ1-4
v_call: TRBV28
d_call: TRBD1
cdr3_aa: CASRRGQGWEKLFF
cdr3_nt: TGTGCCAGCAGACGGGGACAGGGGTGGGAAAAACTGTTTTTT

clone_size: .
j_call: TRBJ2-7
v_call: TRBV5-6
d_call: TRBD2
cdr3_aa: CASSFLGTSGSEQYF
cdr3_nt: TGTGCCAGCAGCTTTCTTGGGACTAGCGGGAGCGAGCAGTACTTC

clone_size: .
j_call: TRBJ2-1
v_call: TRBV10-1
d_call: TRBD2
cdr3_aa: CASSPRLAGGPLLEFF
cdr3_nt: TGCGCCAGCAGTCCCCGACTAGCGGGAGGGCCATTACTGGAGTTCTTC

clone_size: .
j_call: TRBJ1-2
v_call: TRBV5-1
d_call: TRBD1
cdr3_aa: CASSPNGVQGQKNGYTF
cdr3_nt: TGCGCCAGCAGCCCGAATGGGGTACAGGGGCAAAAAAATGGCTACACCTTC

clone_size: .
j_call: TRBJ1-5
v_call: TRBV5-1
d_call: TRBD1
cdr3_aa: CASSSTGFDQPQHF
cdr3_nt: TGCGCCAGCAGCTCGACAGGGTTTGATCAGCCCCAGCATTTT

clone_size: .
j_call: TRBJ2-7
v_call: TRBV7-3
d_call: TRBD1
cdr3_aa: CASSPDRGAYEQYF
cdr3_nt: TGTGCCAGCAGCCCCGACAGGGGGGCCTACGAGCAGTACTTC